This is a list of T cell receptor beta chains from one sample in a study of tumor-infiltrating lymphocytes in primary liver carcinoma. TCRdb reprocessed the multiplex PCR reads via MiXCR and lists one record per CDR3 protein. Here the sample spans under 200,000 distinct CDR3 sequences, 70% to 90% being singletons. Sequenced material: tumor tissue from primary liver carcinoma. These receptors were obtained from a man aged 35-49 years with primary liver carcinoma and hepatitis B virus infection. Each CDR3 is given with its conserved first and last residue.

cdr3_aa: CASSPPNLSGTGSYEQYF
v_call: TRBV21-1
j_call: TRBJ2-7

cdr3_aa: CKVVLVGAFTGELFF
v_call: TRBV29-1
j_call: TRBJ2-2

cdr3_aa: CTSRLTENTEAFF
v_call: TRBV6-2/TRBV6-3
j_call: TRBJ1-1

cdr3_aa: CGSSSGLALYNEQFF
v_call: TRBV6-2/TRBV6-3
j_call: TRBJ2-1

cdr3_aa: CASSQEGARYGFTF
v_call: TRBV4-1
j_call: TRBJ1-2

cdr3_aa: CASSQDPPLAAITGELLF
v_call: TRBV4-1
j_call: TRBJ2-2

cdr3_aa: CSVETSLSKDTQYF
v_call: TRBV29-1
j_call: TRBJ2-3

cdr3_aa: CANSLVRLAGGPISDTQYF
v_call: TRBV11-2
j_call: TRBJ2-3

cdr3_aa: CTSSHRGRSSGANVLTF
v_call: TRBV7-8
j_call: TRBJ2-6

cdr3_aa: CASSEKQLARDEQYF
v_call: TRBV10-2
j_call: TRBJ2-7

cdr3_aa: CANNPGQVGTDTQYF
v_call: TRBV6-5
j_call: TRBJ2-3

cdr3_aa: CASSVTLGTRGPGVNVLTF
v_call: TRBV12-3/TRBV12-4
j_call: TRBJ2-6

cdr3_aa: CTSSQISENEQFF
v_call: TRBV5-4
j_call: TRBJ2-1

cdr3_aa: CASRGVLSVLYEQFF
v_call: TRBV6-1
j_call: TRBJ2-1

cdr3_aa: CSAGRQNEKLFF
v_call: TRBV29-1
j_call: TRBJ1-4

cdr3_aa: CTTSHVSFSSNEQFF
v_call: TRBV4-2
j_call: TRBJ2-1

cdr3_aa: CASSVEGLAGSEHFF
v_call: TRBV9
j_call: TRBJ2-1

cdr3_aa: CASSYSNPVYNEPFF
v_call: TRBV6-6
j_call: TRBJ2-1